This T cell receptor (beta chain) appears in the sequencing data of a study of blood T cell repertoires in COVID-19. The overall study: Collection of acute and convalescent COVID-19 samples took place in the United States, Italy and Spain. Sample material is recorded as cDNA or gDNA derived from T cells, B-cell-depleted T cells, or PBMCs.

The germline CDR1 and CDR2 sequences are SNHLY and FYNNEI. This CDR3 spans 14 amino acids. V shed 8 bases, J shed 4 bases, and the junction held 5 bases outside the gene matches. Authors' processing steps: Estimates of nucleated cell counts were drawn from the amplification of reference gene primers. The protocol was immunoSEQ multiplex PCR, while the TCRdb copy is restricted to in-frame clones and leaves out a portion. Clone size and V and J calls were adopted from that table, with D and trimming inferred from the DNA. This sample has about 24,000 clones, with about 86% found just once. The sample taken for sequencing was peripheral blood. The J gene is TRBJ2-7, the V gene TRBV2; 13 nucleotides align to TRBD2. This clonotype was obtained from a human donor with acute or convalescent COVID-19. The donor label of this sample is uncertain. As DNA, the CDR3 is TGTGCCAGCTCACGGACTAGCGGGGGTTACGAGCAGTACTTC. The encoded protein is CASSRTSGGYEQYF.